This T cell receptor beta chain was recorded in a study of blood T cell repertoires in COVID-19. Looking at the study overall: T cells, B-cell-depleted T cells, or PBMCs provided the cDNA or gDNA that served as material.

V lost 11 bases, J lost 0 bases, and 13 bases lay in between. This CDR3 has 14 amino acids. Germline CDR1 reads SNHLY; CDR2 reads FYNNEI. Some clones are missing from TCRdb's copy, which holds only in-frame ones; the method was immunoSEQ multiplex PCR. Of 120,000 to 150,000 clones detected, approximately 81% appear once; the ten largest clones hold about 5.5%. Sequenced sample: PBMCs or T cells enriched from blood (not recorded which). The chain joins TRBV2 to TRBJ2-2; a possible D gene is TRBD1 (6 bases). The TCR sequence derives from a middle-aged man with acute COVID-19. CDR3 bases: TGTGCCGGAAGGGGGACCGCGAACACCGGGGAGCTGTTTTTT. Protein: CAGRGTANTGELFF.